The 4 T cell receptor beta chains below were found in one sample sequenced in a study of STAT5B mutations in CD4+ large granular lymphocyte leukemia. This table comes from immunoSEQ multiplex PCR, and its TCRdb copy is limited to in-frame clones, with some not included. The sample carries about 30,000 clones, approximately 81% recorded once. Sequencing was carried out using CD4+ T cells from blood buffy coats. Receptor source: a human donor in good health.

A few counts support this clone. This chain joins TRBV2 and TRBJ2-3, with 7 bases aligning to TRBD2. V gave up 5 bases and J gave up 3 bases; unmatched junction bases: 8. This CDR3 is 15 amino acids long. The V gene's germline CDR1 is SNHLY and CDR2 FYNNEI. The CDR3 DNA follows: TGTGCCAGCAGTCGACTAGCCTCTGGTACAGATACGCAGTATTTT. Protein: CASSRLASGTDTQYF.

The V gene is TRBV5-4, the J gene TRBJ2-5; TRBD1 might be the D (7 bases). Trimming removed 4 bases at V and 7 bases at J, with 14 bases between. Germline CDR1 SGHNT, CDR2 YYREEE (reference sequence). This CDR3 has 13 amino acids. The CDR3 nucleotides read TGTGCCAGCAGCCCGGGGCAGGGGGGGACCCAGTACTTC. Protein product: CASSPGQGGTQYF.

The chain joins TRBV11-2 to TRBJ2-1; a possible D gene is TRBD2 (6 bases). Germline V lookup: CDR1 SGHAT, CDR2 FQNNGV. This CDR3 spans 16 amino acids. V dropped 2 bases and J dropped 5 bases, with 16 bases sitting between them. In DNA, the CDR3 is TGTGCCAGCAGCTTAAGTGGGCAGGGACTTCACAATGAGCAGTTCTTC. This sequence encodes CASSLSGQGLHNEQFF. The full variable domain, completed using reference TRBV11-2 and TRBJ2-1, is EAGVAQSPRYKIIEKRQSVAFWCNPISGHATLYWYQQILGQGPKLLIQFQNNGVVDDSQLPKDRFSAERLKGVDSTLKIQPAKLEDSAVYLCASSLSGQGLHNEQFFGPGTRLTVL.

The V and J genes are TRBV30 and TRBJ2-7; no definite D call. CDR3 length equals 12 residues. V was clipped by 2 bases and J by 3 bases, with 8 bases between them. Germline V gene sequence: CDR1 GTSNPN, CDR2 SVGIG (reference sequence). CDR3 amino acids: CAWSTGSYEQYF. Here the CDR3 DNA reads TGTGCCTGGAGTACGGGCAGCTACGAGCAGTACTTC.